This entry features one TCR beta chain sequence. The target antigen is unknown. In TCRdb, the reads were re-called with MiXCR into one record per CDR3 protein. Of 450,000 to 550,000 distinct CDR3 sequences detected, 40% to 50% appear once; the ten largest clones hold around 45%. The data originate from a study of T cell repertoires in cytomegalovirus infection. Study background: The study used recently identified HLA-C-restricted and well-studied HLA-B-restricted CMV epitopes. Study-wide findings and caveats: There were HLA-C-restricted CMV-specific TCR beta clonotypes dominating the ex vivo response.

The germline CDR1 and CDR2 sequences are SNHLY and FYNNEI. The CDR3 contains 14 residues. V lost 2 bases and J lost 1, with 9 bases in between. The V gene is TRBV2, the J gene TRBJ2-7; a possible D gene is TRBD1 (5 bases). The TCR was taken from a human donor in good health (CMV status not recorded). Some clones in this sample may be carry-over from other donors' samples. The input for sequencing was cultured PBMCs, taken from culture after CMV antigen stimulation. The CDR3 region has the DNA TGTGCCAGCAGTGAAAACAGGCAATCCTACGAGCAGTACTTC. This codes for CASSENRQSYEQYF.